A single sample gave rise to the 26 T cell receptor beta chains below, sequenced in a study of blood T cell repertoires in COVID-19. Assay: immunoSEQ multiplex PCR; the TCRdb copy retains only in-frame clones and omits some. The sample consists of around 260,000 clones, around 87% of them appearing once. Input material: peripheral blood. The receptor set was obtained from a woman aged 45-59 years with acute or convalescent COVID-19.

This clone was picked up one time. The genes are TRBV19 and TRBJ2-5; D remains unclear. Looked up from germline, CDR1 is LNHDA and CDR2 is SQIVND (reference sequence). CDR3 length equals 12 residues. V lost 8 bases to trimming and J lost 1 base, with 8 bases between them. CDR3 loop: CASSEVQETQYF. The CDR3 DNA follows: TGTGCCAGTTCCGAGGTCCAAGAGACCCAGTACTTC.

This clone has just a few counts. The V call is TRBV28, the J call TRBJ2-7; a weak D match, TRBD1 (6 bases). Per the germline V gene, CDR1 is MDHEN and CDR2 is SYDVKM. The V end was cut by 4 bases, the J end by 7 bases, with 11 bases between. CDR3 length: 12 amino acids. As DNA, the CDR3 is TGTGCCAGCAGTTCAACAGGGCCTGAGCAGTACTTC. It is translated as CASSSTGPEQYF.

The CDR3 sequence: CASRGQDRSYEQYF. CDR3 bases: TGTGCCAGCCGCGGACAGGACCGCTCCTACGAGCAGTACTTC. The chain has TRBV28 and TRBJ2-7; 7 nucleotides agree with TRBD1. The CDR3 spans 14 residues. Germline V gives CDR1 MDHEN, CDR2 SYDVKM. J gave up 0 bases and V 8 bases, and 7 bases lay outside the gene matches.

The chain couples TRBV11-2 to TRBJ2-7; a weak D match, TRBD2 (6 bases). The CDR3 is 14 amino acids. V was pared by 0 bases and J by 1 base, with 7 bases between. Germline V gene sequence: CDR1 SGHAT, CDR2 FQNNGV. The CDR3 sequence is CASSLDRGSYEQYF. The CDR3 DNA follows: TGTGCCAGCAGCTTAGATCGGGGGTCCTACGAGCAGTACTTC.

The chain's CDR3 is CASSFVSGLTIYEQYF. Here the CDR3 DNA reads TGTGCCAGCAGCTTCGTATCGGGACTTACCATATACGAGCAGTACTTC. This chain links TRBV5-4 with TRBJ2-7; TRBD2 is a possible D gene (6 bases). The germline V gene has CDR1 SGHNT and CDR2 YYREEE (reference sequence). The CDR3 loop spans 16 amino acids. The V end was cut by 2 bases, the J end by 4 bases, with 19 bases between.

This clone was found once. V usage is TRBV9 and J usage is TRBJ1-2, with 8 bases fitting TRBD1. Germline CDR1 and CDR2: SGDLS and YYNGEE. With 0 bases clipped from V and 5 bases from J, the junction kept 9 bases outside the gene matches. There are 16 residues in the CDR3. CDR3 sequence: CASSVGGTGLQYGYTF. The CDR3 DNA reads as TGTGCCAGCAGCGTAGGGGGGACAGGCCTTCAGTATGGCTACACCTTC.

The chain has TRBV2 and TRBJ2-6; D might be TRBD1 (5 bases). V was clipped by 3 bases and J by 2 bases, with 5 bases between them. There are 14 residues in the CDR3. Per the germline V gene, CDR1 is SNHLY and CDR2 is FYNNEI. The CDR3 loop reads CASSDRAGANVLTF. CDR3 coding DNA: TGTGCCAGCAGTGACAGGGCTGGGGCCAACGTCCTGACTTTC.

The V and J genes are TRBV6-4 and TRBJ2-1, with D unclear. The CDR3 spans 15 residues. CDR1 is MRHNA and CDR2 is SNTAGT in the germline V gene. V dropped 0 bases and J dropped 9 bases, with 15 bases sitting between them. The CDR3 spells CASSDSAWPILEQFF. Here the CDR3 DNA reads TGTGCCAGCAGTGACTCGGCATGGCCCATTCTTGAGCAGTTCTTC.

CDR3 sequence (DNA): TGCGCCAGCAGCTTGGGACAGGGGGACCAGCCCCAGCATTTT. Encoded protein: CASSLGQGDQPQHF. The V and J genes are TRBV5-1 and TRBJ1-5, with 9 bases fitting TRBD1. The CDR3 has 14 residues. V shed 0 bases and J 7 bases; nucleotides not matched to a gene: 2. Germline CDR1 is SGHRS and CDR2 is YFSETQ.

This clone has just one count. CDR3 region: CASMPDKGTDTQYF. CDR3 DNA: TGTGCCAGCATGCCAGACAAGGGCACAGATACGCAGTATTTT. The chain recombines TRBV19 with TRBJ2-3; D uncertain. V lost 9 bases to trimming and J lost 1 base, with 14 bases between them. Germline CDR1 and CDR2: LNHDA and SQIVND (reference sequence). The CDR3 is made up of 14 amino acids.

A word on this clone: Other DNA sequences from this sample encode an identical CDR3 as well. The chain combines TRBV24-1 with TRBJ2-1, with TRBD1 matching 11 bases. CDR1 is KGHDR, CDR2 SFDVKD, per germline. V lost 2 bases to trimming and J lost 7 bases; unmatched junction nucleotides: 6. The CDR3 totals 16 residues. The CDR3 region has the DNA TGTGCCACCAGTGATTACACCGGGACAGGGGGAAATGAGCAGTTCTTC. This codes for CATSDYTGTGGNEQFF.

The chain uses TRBV11-3 and TRBJ2-1; possible D gene TRBD2, 6 bases. Germline V gives CDR1 SGHNT, CDR2 YENEEA. This CDR3 is built from 13 residues. V was trimmed by 2 bases and J by 6 bases, leaving 8 bases between them. This chain's CDR3 is CASSLIGGNEQFF. The CDR3 bases are TGTGCCAGCAGCTTAATCGGGGGCAATGAGCAGTTCTTC.

Only a few counts were recorded for this clone. This chain links TRBV7-2 with TRBJ2-7, with TRBD1 as a possible D gene (5 bases). This CDR3 is built from 12 residues. The V gene lost 2 bases and the J gene lost 6 bases, with 8 bases spanning the gap. CDR1 SGHTA and CDR2 FQGNSA come from the germline V gene. CDR3 sequence reads: CASSLFGAEQYF. The DNA for the CDR3 is TGTGCCAGCAGCTTATTTGGGGCCGAGCAGTACTTC.

The chain couples TRBV28 to TRBJ1-2, with D possibly matching TRBD1 (5 bases). Germline-derived CDR1 and CDR2 are MDHEN and SYDVKM. The V gene lost 7 bases and the J gene lost 5 bases, with 14 bases spanning the gap. This CDR3 comprises 13 residues. CDR3 DNA: TGTGCCAGCAACGTCGGGGGAACTTATGGCTACACCTTC. This codes for CASNVGGTYGYTF.

Of note for this clone: Other nucleotide sequences from this sample produce the same CDR3. The chain uses TRBV18 and TRBJ1-4; the D gene is possibly TRBD1 (6 bases). The V gene lost 3 bases and the J gene lost 5 bases, with 13 bases spanning the gap. This CDR3 is built from 15 residues. Germline CDR1 reads KGHSH; CDR2 reads LQKENI. CDR3 bases: TGTGCCAGCTCACCGGGGGGGGCACCGAATGAAAAACTGTTTTTT. It specifies CASSPGGAPNEKLFF. The variable domain in full, completed from reference TRBV18 and TRBJ1-4, reads NAGVMQNPRHLVRRRGQEARLRCSPMKGHSHVYWYRQLPEEGLKFMVYLQKENIIDESGMPKERFSAEFPKEGPSILRIQQVVRGDSAAYFCASSPGGAPNEKLFFGSGTQLSVL.

This rearrangement joins TRBV27 to TRBJ2-1; the D gene is possibly TRBD1 (6 bases). Germline CDR1 is MNHEY and CDR2 is SMNVEV (reference sequence). V lost 0 bases, J lost 3 bases, and 15 bases lay in between. This CDR3 has 17 residues. Written as DNA, the CDR3 is TGTGCCAGCAGTTTATCGCATGGACAGAGCATCTACAATGAGCAGTTCTTC. It yields the protein CASSLSHGQSIYNEQFF.

The count of this clone is one. V is TRBV5-1 and J is TRBJ1-1; D uncertain. Germline V gives CDR1 SGHRS, CDR2 YFSETQ. The length of the CDR3 is 14 residues. The ends were cut back, 0 bases at V and 1 base at J, with 7 bases in the middle. This chain's CDR3 is CASSLVSGNTEAFF. The CDR3 bases are TGCGCCAGCAGCTTGGTTTCAGGGAACACTGAAGCTTTCTTT.

The chain has TRBV28 and TRBJ2-4, with D uncertain. The CDR3 consists of 15 residues. CDR1 and CDR2 from the germline V gene are MDHEN and SYDVKM. Trimming removed 5 bases from V and 6 bases from J, with 17 bases in between. For the CDR3, the DNA is TGTGCCAGCAGTCCCCTCCTGGCGGCCCCAAACATTCAGTACTTC. It yields the protein CASSPLLAAPNIQYF.

As concerns this clone: Other DNA sequences in the same sample also yield this CDR3. The rearrangement joins TRBV19 to TRBJ2-1, with 12 bases identical to TRBD2. The CDR3 extends over 15 amino acids. The J segment lost 7 bases and the V segment lost 5 bases, leaving 6 bases of the junction unmatched. The V gene's germline CDR1 is LNHDA and CDR2 SQIVND (reference sequence). CDR3 bases: TGTGCCAGTAGTGCGACTAGCGGGAGTTATAATGAGCAGTTCTTC. It translates to CASSATSGSYNEQFF.

The chain joins TRBV4-1 to TRBJ2-7, with D possibly matching TRBD1 (6 bases). This CDR3 is 16 amino acids long. Germline V CDR1 and CDR2: MGHRA, YSYEKL. V lost 4 bases to trimming and J lost 4 bases, with 20 bases between them. The DNA of the CDR3 is TGCGCCAGCAGCCCTACCGGGACAAGACTAACATACGAGCAGTACTTC. Its protein product is CASSPTGTRLTYEQYF.

The CDR3 bases are TGTGCCAGCAGCGGACACAGGGAAAATGGCTACACCTTC. Its protein product is CASSGHRENGYTF. The rearrangement joins TRBV9 to TRBJ1-2, with a possible D match to TRBD1 (6 bases). Germline V lookup: CDR1 SGDLS, CDR2 YYNGEE. The CDR3 runs to 13 residues. Trimming removed 3 bases from V and 6 bases from J, with 12 bases in between.

The V and J genes are TRBV5-4 and TRBJ2-7, with 7 nucleotides matching TRBD2. The CDR3 sequence is 16 residues long. The V gene's germline CDR1 is SGHNT and CDR2 YYREEE (reference sequence). After removal of 4 bases from V and 2 bases from J, the junction contained 12 bases not matched to a gene. The CDR3 loop is CASSPTPGLETYEQYF. The CDR3 bases are TGTGCCAGCAGCCCGACCCCCGGACTAGAGACCTACGAGCAGTACTTC.

This chain uses TRBV11-2 with TRBJ2-7; 8 bases are a match to TRBD2. Germline V gene data show CDR1 as SGHAT and CDR2 as FQNNGV. The CDR3 loop spans 17 amino acids. Trimming cost V 5 bases and J 1 base; bases outside gene matches: 13. CDR3 amino acids: CASSPIRREAISYEQYF. The CDR3 DNA follows: TGTGCCAGCAGCCCCATCAGGCGGGAGGCAATATCCTACGAGCAGTACTTC.

The chain links TRBV5-6 to TRBJ2-5; 11 bases are a match to TRBD2. Germline CDR1 reads SGHDT; CDR2 reads YYEEEE. This CDR3 is 15 amino acids long. Trimming cost V 2 bases and J 2 bases; bases outside gene matches: 2. In DNA, the CDR3 is TGTGCCAGCAGCTTACCTAGCGGGGGGCAAGAGACCCAGTACTTC. It is translated as CASSLPSGGQETQYF.

Turning to this clone: Other DNA sequences from this sample encode an identical CDR3 as well. This sequence joins TRBV29-1 and TRBJ1-1; 7 bases agree with TRBD1. Germline V gene lookup returns CDR1 SQVTM and CDR2 ANQGSEA. The CDR3 spans 13 residues. Losses at the gene ends were 6 bases for V and 0 bases for J; bases not matched to a gene: 4. DNA of the CDR3: TGCAGCGTGGAGGGACAGATGAACACTGAAGCTTTCTTT. Amino acid sequence: CSVEGQMNTEAFF.

The gene calls are TRBV2 and TRBJ2-2; a possible D gene is TRBD1 (5 bases). Germline V lookup: CDR1 SNHLY, CDR2 FYNNEI. The CDR3 is made up of 14 amino acids. Trimming left V 4 bases short and J 1 base short, with 7 bases between. The CDR3 protein is CASSGTRNTGELFF. In DNA, the CDR3 is TGTGCCAGCAGTGGGACAAGGAACACCGGGGAGCTGTTTTTT.